The TCR beta chain under discussion was sequenced for a study of radiation and T cells in renal cell carcinoma. Method: immunoSEQ multiplex PCR; TCRdb's copy keeps in-frame clones and lacks some. The sample comprises tens of thousands of clones, about 79% of which are singletons, and roughly 7% rests with the top ten. There are 16 residues in the CDR3. V lost 0 bases and J 0 bases, leaving 9 bases between the germline ends. Germline CDR1 and CDR2: SGDLS and YYNGEE. Sample time point: baseline pretreatment blood. Treatment noted: 15 Gy SBRT to primary tumor, nephrectomy 4 weeks later. Sequenced here: blood, sampled from a patient whose treatment included radiotherapy and nephrectomy. The chain carries TRBV9 and TRBJ1-4, with D unresolved. This TCR was recovered from a man aged 55-75 years with renal cell carcinoma. As DNA, the CDR3 is TGTGCCAGCAGCGTAGGTGGGGTCGCAACTAATGAAAAACTGTTTTTT. This translates into CASSVGGVATNEKLFF.